These T cell receptor beta chains were read from a single sample in a study of blood T cell repertoires in COVID-19. The assay was immunoSEQ multiplex PCR, and TCRdb's table has in-frame clones only and misses some. The sample has about 270,000 clones, around 90% seen once. The sample taken for sequencing was peripheral blood. These TCRs come from a person aged 18 to 30 with COVID-19, enrolled during active disease. The CDR3 runs from the conserved cysteine through the conserved F or W. Each record gives: D gene, clone size, J gene, V gene, CDR3 DNA, CDR3 protein. A D gene is named only where the DNA matches it firmly. The size field is filled for only some rows; it gives once, few, many or a size class.

d_call: TRBD1
clone_size: -
j_call: TRBJ2-3
v_call: TRBV5-6
cdr3_nt: TGTGCCAGCAGCTGGGGGACAGGCAGCACAGATACGCAGTATTTT
cdr3_aa: CASSWGTGSTDTQYF

d_call: TRBD1
clone_size: -
j_call: TRBJ2-3
v_call: TRBV5-1
cdr3_nt: TGCGCCAGCAGCCCTGCCGGGACAGGAGGAGATACGCAGTATTTT
cdr3_aa: CASSPAGTGGDTQYF

d_call: -
clone_size: many
j_call: TRBJ2-1
v_call: TRBV7-2
cdr3_nt: TGTGCCAGCAGCTTAGTTTCCGGGACTCTCAATGAGCAGTTCTTC
cdr3_aa: CASSLVSGTLNEQFF

d_call: TRBD2
clone_size: -
j_call: TRBJ2-7
v_call: TRBV5-4
cdr3_nt: TGTGCCAGCAGCTTGAGAGCGGGAGGGCCTAACGAGCAGTACTTC
cdr3_aa: CASSLRAGGPNEQYF

d_call: -
clone_size: -
j_call: TRBJ1-2
v_call: TRBV19
cdr3_nt: TGTGCCAGTGGTCAACAGGGTTTCAACTATGGCTACACCTTC
cdr3_aa: CASGQQGFNYGYTF

d_call: -
clone_size: few
j_call: TRBJ2-4
v_call: TRBV3-1/TRBV3-2
cdr3_nt: TGTGCCAGCAGCCCGCGGTTGGGCATTCAGTACTTC
cdr3_aa: CASSPRLGIQYF

d_call: -
clone_size: few
j_call: TRBJ1-6
v_call: TRBV9
cdr3_nt: TGTGCCAGCAGCGTAGAGGCAGGGTTTAATTCACCCCTCCACTTT
cdr3_aa: CASSVEAGFNSPLHF

d_call: TRBD2
clone_size: once
j_call: TRBJ2-1
v_call: TRBV7-6
cdr3_nt: TGTGCCAGCAGCTACGGACTAGCGGGAGGCAATGAGCAGTTCTTC
cdr3_aa: CASSYGLAGGNEQFF

d_call: -
clone_size: -
j_call: TRBJ1-1
v_call: TRBV15
cdr3_nt: TGTGCCACCAGCAGAGATTCCTGGGCAGCTTTCTTT
cdr3_aa: CATSRDSWAAFF

d_call: TRBD1
clone_size: -
j_call: TRBJ1-5
v_call: TRBV27
cdr3_nt: TGTGCCAGCAGTCCCACCGGACAGGGAATTACGAGCAATCAGCCCCAGCATTTT
cdr3_aa: CASSPTGQGITSNQPQHF

d_call: TRBD2
clone_size: -
j_call: TRBJ2-2
v_call: TRBV14
cdr3_nt: TGTGCCAGCAGTAGACTAGCGGGAGTGCACACCGGGGAGCTGTTTTTT
cdr3_aa: CASSRLAGVHTGELFF

d_call: -
clone_size: -
j_call: TRBJ1-1
v_call: TRBV2
cdr3_nt: TGTGCCAGCACTAGTCCCGTAAACACTGAAGCTTTCTTT
cdr3_aa: CASTSPVNTEAFF

d_call: -
clone_size: -
j_call: TRBJ2-1
v_call: TRBV19
cdr3_nt: TGTGCCAGTAGTATAGATAAGCGCAATGAGCAGTTCTTC
cdr3_aa: CASSIDKRNEQFF

d_call: TRBD2
clone_size: -
j_call: TRBJ2-7
v_call: TRBV4-3
cdr3_nt: TGCGCCAGCAGCCAGGGACTAGCGGGGTCCTACGAGCAGTACTTC
cdr3_aa: CASSQGLAGSYEQYF

d_call: -
clone_size: -
j_call: TRBJ2-1
v_call: TRBV15
cdr3_nt: TGTGCCACCAGCAGAGCTACTAGTGCGGCTGAGCAGTTCTTC
cdr3_aa: CATSRATSAAEQFF

d_call: -
clone_size: once
j_call: TRBJ1-6
v_call: TRBV10-2
cdr3_nt: TGCGCCAGCAGGGACATTAATTCACCCCTCCACTTT
cdr3_aa: CASRDINSPLHF

d_call: TRBD2
clone_size: -
j_call: TRBJ2-7
v_call: TRBV5-6
cdr3_nt: TGTGCCAGCAGCTTGGGAGCGGGAGGTGCTTTC
cdr3_aa: CASSLGAGGAF

d_call: TRBD1
clone_size: once
j_call: TRBJ2-5
v_call: TRBV11-1
cdr3_nt: TGTGCCAGCAGCTTAGCAGGGGGCCCAGAGACCCAGTACTTC
cdr3_aa: CASSLAGGPETQYF

d_call: -
clone_size: -
j_call: TRBJ1-5
v_call: TRBV6-6
cdr3_nt: TGTGCCAGCACCCAGTCCAATCAGCCCCAGCATTTT
cdr3_aa: CASTQSNQPQHF

d_call: TRBD1
clone_size: -
j_call: TRBJ2-7
v_call: TRBV7-2
cdr3_nt: TGTGCCAGCAGCTTAGAGGGACAGCCTTACTACGAGCAGTACTTC
cdr3_aa: CASSLEGQPYYEQYF

d_call: -
clone_size: -
j_call: TRBJ1-2
v_call: TRBV12-3/TRBV12-4
cdr3_nt: TGTGCCAGCAGTCCGGATTTCACTATTGGCTACACCTTC
cdr3_aa: CASSPDFTIGYTF

d_call: TRBD1
clone_size: -
j_call: TRBJ1-2
v_call: TRBV5-6
cdr3_nt: TGTGCCAGCAGCCCGACAGGGAACTATGGCTACACCTTC
cdr3_aa: CASSPTGNYGYTF

d_call: TRBD1
clone_size: once
j_call: TRBJ1-2
v_call: TRBV5-6
cdr3_nt: TGTGCCAGCAGCTTGGTTAAGGGACAGGGGAGAGAACATGGCTACACCTTC
cdr3_aa: CASSLVKGQGREHGYTF

d_call: -
clone_size: -
j_call: TRBJ1-1
v_call: TRBV6-5
cdr3_nt: TGTGCCAGCAGTTACGGGACACTGAACACTGAAGCTTTCTTT
cdr3_aa: CASSYGTLNTEAFF

d_call: TRBD2
clone_size: -
j_call: TRBJ2-3
v_call: TRBV28
cdr3_nt: TGTGCCAGCAGTTTGGCGAAGACTAGCGGGGGCACAGATACGCAGTATTTT
cdr3_aa: CASSLAKTSGGTDTQYF

d_call: -
clone_size: once
j_call: TRBJ1-1
v_call: TRBV5-8
cdr3_nt: TGTGCCAGCAGCTGGGCGGGGGTGAACACTGAAGCTTTCTTT
cdr3_aa: CASSWAGVNTEAFF

d_call: TRBD1
clone_size: -
j_call: TRBJ2-3
v_call: TRBV28
cdr3_nt: TGTGCCAGCAGTGGGGACAGGGGGCGCACAGATACGCAGTATTTT
cdr3_aa: CASSGDRGRTDTQYF

d_call: -
clone_size: -
j_call: TRBJ2-3
v_call: TRBV3-1/TRBV3-2
cdr3_nt: TGTGCCAGCAGCGTTCTAGGAGATACGCAGTATTTT
cdr3_aa: CASSVLGDTQYF

d_call: -
clone_size: -
j_call: TRBJ1-5
v_call: TRBV19
cdr3_nt: TGTGCCAGTAGTACCCGGACACACAATCAGCCCCAGCATTTT
cdr3_aa: CASSTRTHNQPQHF

d_call: -
clone_size: -
j_call: TRBJ1-5
v_call: TRBV6-1
cdr3_nt: TGTGCCAGCAGTGAAGCGCGGGGCAATCAGCCCCAGCATTTT
cdr3_aa: CASSEARGNQPQHF

d_call: TRBD1
clone_size: -
j_call: TRBJ2-7
v_call: TRBV4-1
cdr3_nt: TGCGCCAGCAGCCAGTTCCGGGACAGCCCCTACGAGCAGTACTTC
cdr3_aa: CASSQFRDSPYEQYF

d_call: -
clone_size: -
j_call: TRBJ2-2
v_call: TRBV7-2
cdr3_nt: TGTGCCAGCAGCTTAAGTCAACCCGCGGCGAACACCGGGGAGCTGTTTTTT
cdr3_aa: CASSLSQPAANTGELFF